This record concerns one T cell receptor (beta chain) sequence. What it binds is unknown. The data are from a study of T cell repertoires in cytomegalovirus infection. On the study more broadly: CMV epitopes used comprised recently identified HLA-C-restricted ones and well-studied HLA-B-restricted ones. CMV infection plus the matching HLA type was flagged by public TCR beta signatures. The study, taken as a whole, reports: In two of eight donors, the top clonotype was HLA-C-restricted CMV-specific.

Using its own MiXCR run on the reads, TCRdb lists one record per CDR3 protein. The sample lists about a million distinct CDR3 sequences; roughly 30% were seen once. This TCR derives from a human donor in good health (CMV status not recorded). Some clones in this sample may be carry-over from other donors' samples. Sequences were derived from cultured CD8+ T cells from PBMCs, sampled from culture after CMV antigen stimulation.

CDR3: CASSLGDRARTDTQYF. CDR3 nucleotide sequence: TGCGCCAGCAGCTTGGGTGACAGGGCCCGCACAGATACGCAGTATTTT. This chain joins TRBV5-1 and TRBJ2-3; 7 bases line up with TRBD1. Losses at the gene ends were 0 bases for V and 1 base for J; bases not matched to a gene: 5. CDR1 and CDR2 from the germline V gene are SGHRS and YFSETQ. The CDR3 extends over 16 amino acids.